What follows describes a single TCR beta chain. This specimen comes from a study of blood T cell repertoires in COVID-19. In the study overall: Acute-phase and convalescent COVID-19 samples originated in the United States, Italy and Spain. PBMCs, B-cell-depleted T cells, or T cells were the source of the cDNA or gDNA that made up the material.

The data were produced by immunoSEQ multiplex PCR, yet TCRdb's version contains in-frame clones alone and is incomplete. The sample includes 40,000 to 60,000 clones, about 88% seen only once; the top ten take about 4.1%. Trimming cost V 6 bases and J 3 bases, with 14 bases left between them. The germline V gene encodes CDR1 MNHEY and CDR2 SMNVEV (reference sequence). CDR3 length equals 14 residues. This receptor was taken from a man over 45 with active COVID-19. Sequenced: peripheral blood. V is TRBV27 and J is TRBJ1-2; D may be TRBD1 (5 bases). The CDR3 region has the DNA TGTGCCAGCAGCCGGGGCGGGGCTTACTATGGCTACACCTTC. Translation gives CASSRGGAYYGYTF.